This T cell receptor (beta chain) was observed in a study of blood T cell repertoires in COVID-19. On the study more broadly: The United States, Italy and Spain supplied acute and convalescent COVID-19 samples. The analysed material was cDNA or gDNA that came from T cells, B-cell-depleted T cells, or PBMCs.

A note on this clone: The sample contains more than one DNA sequence encoding this CDR3.

Deletions cut 2 bases from V and 0 bases from J, with 8 bases between. CDR1 is LNHDA and CDR2 is SQIVND in the germline V gene (reference sequence). The CDR3 has 14 amino acids. Authors' methods: Estimated nucleated cell counts came from reference gene primer amplification. Profiling relied on immunoSEQ multiplex PCR, and the TCRdb table lists in-frame clones only, not all of them. That table supplies the V and J calls and clone size; D and trimming were determined from the DNA. The sample consists of roughly 38,000 clones, more than 70% of them appearing once. The clonotype originates from a man aged 60 to 69 with acute or convalescent COVID-19. What was sequenced was peripheral blood. The gene calls are TRBV19 and TRBJ2-7; the D gene is possibly TRBD1 (6 bases). This chain's CDR3 is CASSISDSSYEQYF. As DNA, the CDR3 is TGTGCCAGTAGTATATCGGACAGCTCCTACGAGCAGTACTTC.